This TCR beta chain was sequenced during a study of Graves' ophthalmopathy and Graves' hyperthyroidism. Background on the study: Investigators collected peripheral blood at initial diagnosis, before any treatment was given. General observations from the study: Among thyroid clonotypes expanded above 0.001 frequency, most also appeared in blood. A 13-signature model separated ophthalmopathy from stable hyperthyroidism, reaching less than 90% sensitivity and around 83% specificity cross-validated.

For this clonotype: Its antigen is not identified.

V dropped 7 bases and J dropped 7; count of bases not matched to a gene: 8. The CDR3 covers 14 residues. From RNA, the CDR3 regions of TCR beta chains were amplified and sequenced. The workflow started with a first-round RT-PCR run with HTBI primers and then moved on to a second-round multiplex PCR. TCRdb passed the multiplex PCR reads through MiXCR, listing each CDR3 protein once. The sample has under 250,000 distinct CDR3 sequences, around 28% seen once. A volume of 9.5 to 10 ml of fresh peripheral blood supplied the PBMCs. The sequenced sample consisted of peripheral blood. The TCR comes from a man between 50 and 59 years old with Graves' ophthalmopathy. V is TRBV12-3 or TRBV12-4 and J is TRBJ2-2; 8 bases fit TRBD2. CDR3: CASTPGLEVGELFF. CDR3 DNA sequence: TGTGCCAGCACCCCGGGACTAGAAGTCGGGGAGCTGTTTTTT.